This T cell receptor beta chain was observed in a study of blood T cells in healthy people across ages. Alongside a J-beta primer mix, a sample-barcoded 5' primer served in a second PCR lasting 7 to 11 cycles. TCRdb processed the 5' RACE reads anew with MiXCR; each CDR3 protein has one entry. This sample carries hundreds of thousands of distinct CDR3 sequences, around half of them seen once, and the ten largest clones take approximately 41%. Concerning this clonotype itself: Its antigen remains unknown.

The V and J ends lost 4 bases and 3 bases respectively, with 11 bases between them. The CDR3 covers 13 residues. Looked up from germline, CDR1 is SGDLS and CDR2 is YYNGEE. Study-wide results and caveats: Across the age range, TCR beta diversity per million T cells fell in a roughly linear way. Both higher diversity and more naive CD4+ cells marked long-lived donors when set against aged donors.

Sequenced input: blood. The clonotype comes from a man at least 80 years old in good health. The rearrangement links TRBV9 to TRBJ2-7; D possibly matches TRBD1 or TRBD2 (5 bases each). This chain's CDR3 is CASSSGDGYEQYF. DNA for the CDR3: TGTGCCAGCAGCTCCGGGGACGGCTACGAGCAGTACTTC.